These 5 T cell receptor beta chains originate from one sample sequenced in a study of beta chain features in type 1 diabetes. Whole-study results and caveats: Shorter TCRB CDR3s, moderately but significantly so, marked every one of the four CD4+ subsets in Type 1 diabetes patients.

Of the isolated RNA, all was reverse transcribed, and so the sequenced material was expressed TCRB transcripts. TCRdb's copy holds only in-frame clones and misses some; the assay was immunoSEQ multiplex PCR. Of 550,000 to 850,000 clones listed, roughly 12% were seen once; the top ten hold approximately 0.02%. No antigen has been assigned to these receptors. The sequencing input was naive CD4+ T cells from blood. These receptors originate from a man between 18 and 35 years old with type 1 diabetes.

The CDR3 region has the DNA TGTGCCAGCAATTCCCTGGGACTCCGTCCCGAGCAGTACTTC. Its translation: CASNSLGLRPEQYF. The rearrangement links TRBV27 to TRBJ2-7; D may be TRBD2 (6 bases). This CDR3 has 14 amino acids. The V gene lost 7 bases and the J gene lost 6 bases, with 19 bases spanning the gap. Germline V gene sequence: CDR1 MNHEY, CDR2 SMNVEV (reference sequence).

The chain carries TRBV20-1 and TRBJ2-5, with a tentative D call TRBD1 (5 bases). This CDR3 contains 11 residues. Germline V lookup: CDR1 DFQATT, CDR2 SNEGSKA (reference sequence). Trimming took 8 bases from V and 2 from J, leaving 9 bases between them. The CDR3: CSWGTQETQYF. In DNA, the CDR3 is TGCAGTTGGGGCACTCAAGAGACCCAGTACTTC.

This clone has only a few counts. This chain connects TRBV6-5 to TRBJ1-2, with TRBD1 matching over 7 bases. The V gene's germline CDR1 is MNHEY and CDR2 SVGAGI. The length of the CDR3 is 13 residues. V lost 7 bases to trimming and J lost 8 bases; unmatched junction nucleotides: 10. The CDR3 nucleotides read TGTGCCAGCATCCCCGGGTCGGGACAGGGCTACACCTTC. This sequence encodes CASIPGSGQGYTF.

In its sample, this clone was seen a few times. The same CDR3 also results from other DNA sequences found in this sample. The chain couples TRBV11-1 to TRBJ2-7, with no clear D. The germline gives CDR1 SGHAT, CDR2 FQDESV (reference sequence). The CDR3 has 11 residues. Trimming took off 1 base at V and 4 bases at J, with 2 bases between the two ends. The CDR3 coding sequence is TGTGCCAGCAGCTTAGAGTACGAGCAGTACTTC. Translated: CASSLEYEQYF.

This clone was seen more than once but under ten times. The CDR3 loop reads CASSPAALHYGYTF. CDR3 coding DNA: TGTGCCAGCTCACCAGCAGCCTTGCACTATGGCTACACCTTC. The chain links TRBV18 to TRBJ1-2; no clear D gene. Looked up from germline, CDR1 is KGHSH and CDR2 is LQKENI. This CDR3 is built from 14 residues. V was cut by 2 bases and J by 3 bases, with 10 bases left in between.